This TCR gamma chain was observed in a study of intestinal T cells in coeliac disease (dated by TCRdb to about 2020). Study-level background: In the TRG cohort, the mean age of coeliac patients was 15 to 16 years compared with 50 to 65 years for controls, so the coeliac patients were much younger than the controls. Duodenal biopsies from roughly 10 coeliac disease patients and roughly 10 non-coeliac controls were included in the TCR-delta (TRD) cohort. Duodenal biopsies from some 30 coeliac disease patients and 21 non-coeliac controls made up a second, larger TCR-gamma (TRG) cohort.

The method behind the library was multiplex PCR. For sequencing, an Ion Torrent PGM was employed. TRG repertoires were amplified from 200 to 250 ng of biopsy DNA using the LymphoTrack kit, whose primers carry Illumina adapters. After purification with AMPure XP beads and quantification on a 2100 Bioanalyzer, the TRG amplicons were pooled in equimolar amounts. Sequencing of TRG libraries was performed on an Ion PGM instrument. Concerning the study's data processing: Reads in which more than 10% of nucleotides fell below the per-patient third-quartile quality score were removed with FastX. Reads were aligned with IMGT/HighV-QUEST to assign V, D and J genes, identify CDR3 regions and assess functionality. Sequences were converted to amino acids, and every sequence predicted to be non-functional was removed. CDR3s were split into kmers with and without positional annotation, PCA was performed on kmer frequencies, and samples were clustered using all 1023 combinations of PCs 1-10. Classification was validated by leave-one-out cross-validation, re-optimising parameters on the remaining samples each time. Shannon diversity was calculated with the vegan R package from repeated random subsamples, each the size of the lowest read count. In TCRdb, clones were called once more from the public reads by CATT, and rows of identical DNA were later combined. None of the V and J calls come from the authors' own analysis; TCRdb made them. Counted in this sample were 2,000 or so gamma-chain clones; about 50% of them appeared once. The top ten hold 7.3% of the sample.

From V the trimming removes 8 bases and from J it removes 5 bases, while the gene matches leave 10 bases of the junction unaccounted for. The CDR3 has 13 amino acids, counting the end cysteine and phenylalanine. Only the CDR3 DNA is retained, 39 bases long and in frame from the first base. General findings and caveats noted by the study authors: It was not possible to tell repeated CDR3 amino acid sequences apart from PCR duplicates. In training, clustering based on TRD kmers put all 20 or so biopsies in the right class, and the reported leave-one-out accuracy was 80% to 95%. Of 54 biopsies, 51 (94.4%) were correctly classified by TRG clustering, and a leave-one-out accuracy of around 87% was reported. Age was significantly different between the coeliac and control groups, but splitting the analysis by age did not give a significant classification. FFPE-derived DNA was found to be relatively degraded, and loss of a proportion of TCR sequences in each sample was likely caused by this degradation.

For each case, genomic DNA was isolated from ten 5-um FFPE scrolls with the QIAamp DNA FFPE tissue kit. Fully anonymised formalin-fixed paraffin-embedded duodenal biopsies surplus to diagnostic needs were used to test TCR repertoire-based classification of coeliac disease. With regard to this clone: Its antigen target is currently unknown. One base away there is no much larger clone; base qualities are not given.

The receptor's source is a human donor with celiac disease. Sample: a duodenal biopsy. The sequence links TRGV10 to TRGJ1 or TRGJ2. TRGV10 is an ORF for which the function is uncertain. The CDR3 protein sequence reads: CAAWDFVDYKKLF. The DNA sequence is as follows: TGTGCTGCGTGGGATTTTGTGGATTATAAGAAACTCTTT.